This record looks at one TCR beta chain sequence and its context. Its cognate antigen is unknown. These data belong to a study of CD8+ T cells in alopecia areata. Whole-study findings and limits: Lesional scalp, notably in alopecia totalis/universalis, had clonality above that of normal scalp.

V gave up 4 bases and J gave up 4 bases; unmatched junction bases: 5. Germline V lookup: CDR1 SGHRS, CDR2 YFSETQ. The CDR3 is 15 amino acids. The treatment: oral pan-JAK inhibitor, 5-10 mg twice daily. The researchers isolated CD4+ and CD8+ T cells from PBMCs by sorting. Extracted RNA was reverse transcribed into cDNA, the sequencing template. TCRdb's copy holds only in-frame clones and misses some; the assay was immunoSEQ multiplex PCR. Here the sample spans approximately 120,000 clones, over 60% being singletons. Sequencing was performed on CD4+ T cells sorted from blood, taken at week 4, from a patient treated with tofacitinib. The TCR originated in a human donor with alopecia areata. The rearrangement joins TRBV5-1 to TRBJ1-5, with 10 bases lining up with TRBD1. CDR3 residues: CASSRTGGGNQPQHF. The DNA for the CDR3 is TGCGCCAGCAGCAGGACAGGGGGTGGAAATCAGCCCCAGCATTTT. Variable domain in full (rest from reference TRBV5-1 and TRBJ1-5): KAGVTQTPRYLIKTRGQQVTLSCSPISGHRSVSWYQQTPGQGLQFLFEYFSETQRNKGNFPGRFSGRQFSNSRSEMNVSTLELGDSALYLCASSRTGGGNQPQHFGDGTRLSIL.